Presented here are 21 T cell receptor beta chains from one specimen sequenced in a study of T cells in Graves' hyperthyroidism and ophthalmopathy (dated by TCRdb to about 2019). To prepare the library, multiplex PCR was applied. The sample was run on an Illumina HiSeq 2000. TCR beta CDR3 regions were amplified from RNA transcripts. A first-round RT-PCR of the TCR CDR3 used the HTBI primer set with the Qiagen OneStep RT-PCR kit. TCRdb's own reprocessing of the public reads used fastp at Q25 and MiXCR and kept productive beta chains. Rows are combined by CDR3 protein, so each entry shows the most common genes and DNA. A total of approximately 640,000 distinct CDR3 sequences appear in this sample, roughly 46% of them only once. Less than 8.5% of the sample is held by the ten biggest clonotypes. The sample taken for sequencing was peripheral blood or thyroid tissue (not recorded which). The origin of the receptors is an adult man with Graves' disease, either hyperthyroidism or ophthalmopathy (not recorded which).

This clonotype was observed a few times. The CDR3 region has the DNA TGCAGCGTCTCCCTAAGCTCTGGAAACACCATATATTTT. Translating gives CSVSLSSGNTIYF. V is TRBV29-1 and J is TRBJ1-3; D is unresolved. The CDR3 length is 13 residues. CDR1 is SQVTM, CDR2 ANQGSEA, per germline. Trimming stripped 6 bases from V and 0 bases from J, with 9 bases between.

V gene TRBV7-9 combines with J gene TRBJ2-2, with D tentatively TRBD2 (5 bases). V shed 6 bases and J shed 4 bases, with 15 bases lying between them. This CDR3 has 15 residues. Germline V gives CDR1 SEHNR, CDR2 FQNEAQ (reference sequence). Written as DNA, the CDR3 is TGTGCCAGCAGTACCTTCGGGGAAAGCACCGGGGAGCTGTTTTTT. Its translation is CASSTFGESTGELFF.

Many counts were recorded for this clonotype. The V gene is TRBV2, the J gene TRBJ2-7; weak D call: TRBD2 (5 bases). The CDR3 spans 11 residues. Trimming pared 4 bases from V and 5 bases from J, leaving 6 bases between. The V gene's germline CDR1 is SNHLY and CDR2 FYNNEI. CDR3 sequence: CASSAGNEQYF. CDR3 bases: TGTGCCAGCAGTGCGGGGAACGAGCAGTACTTC.

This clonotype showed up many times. CDR3 sequence reads: CAVSSPAGPGNTIYF. Here the CDR3 DNA reads TGTGCCGTCTCATCCCCTGCGGGGCCTGGAAACACCATATATTTT. The rearrangement joins TRBV10-3 to TRBJ1-3, with TRBD1 as a possible D gene (5 bases). V shed 11 bases and J shed 2 bases, with 19 bases lying between them. Germline V gives CDR1 ENHRY, CDR2 SYGVKD. This CDR3 region has 15 residues.

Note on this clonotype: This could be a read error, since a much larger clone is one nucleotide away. CDR3 nucleotide sequence: TGCGCCAGCAGCTCGGCCGGACCATCGGTAGGAAACACCATATATTTT. Encoded protein: CASSSAGPSVGNTIYF. The chain has TRBV5-1 and TRBJ1-3; the D is unclear. CDR1 SGHRS and CDR2 YFSETQ come from the germline V gene. The CDR3 runs to 16 residues. V lost 3 bases and J 4 bases, leaving 17 bases between the germline ends. The full variable domain, with the rest looked up from reference TRBV5-1 and TRBJ1-3, is KAGVTQTPRYLIKTRGQQVTLSCSPISGHRSVSWYQQTPGQGLQFLFEYFSETQRNKGNFPGRFSGRQFSNSRSEMNVSTLELGDSALYLCASSSAGPSVGNTIYFGEGSWLTVV.

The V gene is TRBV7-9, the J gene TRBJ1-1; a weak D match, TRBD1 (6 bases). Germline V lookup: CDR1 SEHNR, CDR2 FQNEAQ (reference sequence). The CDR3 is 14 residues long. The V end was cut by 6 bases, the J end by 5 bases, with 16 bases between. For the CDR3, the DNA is TGTGCCAGCAGTTTATCCGGGGGCTTGACTGAAGCTTTCTTT. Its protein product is CASSLSGGLTEAFF.

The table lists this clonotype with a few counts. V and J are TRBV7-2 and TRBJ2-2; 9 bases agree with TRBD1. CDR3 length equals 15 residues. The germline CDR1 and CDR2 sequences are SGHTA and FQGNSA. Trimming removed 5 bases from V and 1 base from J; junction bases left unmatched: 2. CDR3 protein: CASSAGQGNTGELFF. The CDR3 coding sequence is TGTGCCAGCAGCGCGGGACAGGGGAACACCGGGGAGCTGTTTTTT.

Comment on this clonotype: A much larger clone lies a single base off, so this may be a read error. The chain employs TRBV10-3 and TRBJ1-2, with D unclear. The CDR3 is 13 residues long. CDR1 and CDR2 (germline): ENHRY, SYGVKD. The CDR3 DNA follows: TGTGCCCTCAGTGAGTCCGCTTACTATGGCTACACCTTC. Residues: CALSESAYYGYTF.

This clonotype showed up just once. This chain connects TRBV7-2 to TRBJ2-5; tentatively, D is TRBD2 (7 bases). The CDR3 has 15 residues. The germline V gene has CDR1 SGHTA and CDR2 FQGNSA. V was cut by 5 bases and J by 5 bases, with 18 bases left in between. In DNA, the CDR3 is TGTGCCAGCAGCACCAGCAGGACAGCGGGGGAGACCCAGTACTTC. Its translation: CASSTSRTAGETQYF.

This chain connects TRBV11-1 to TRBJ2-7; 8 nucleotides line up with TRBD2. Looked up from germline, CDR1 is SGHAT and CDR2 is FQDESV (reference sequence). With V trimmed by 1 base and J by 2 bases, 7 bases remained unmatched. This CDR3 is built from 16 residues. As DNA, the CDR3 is TGTGCCAGCAGCTTAGGGAGCGGGAGACGAACCTACGAGCAGTACTTC. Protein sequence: CASSLGSGRRTYEQYF.

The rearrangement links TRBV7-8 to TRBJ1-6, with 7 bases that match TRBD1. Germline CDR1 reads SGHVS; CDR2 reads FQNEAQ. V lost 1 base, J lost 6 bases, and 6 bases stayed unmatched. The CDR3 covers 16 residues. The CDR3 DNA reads TGTGCCAGCAGCTTAGGACGGGACAGACTTAATTCACCCCTCCACTTT. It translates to CASSLGRDRLNSPLHF.

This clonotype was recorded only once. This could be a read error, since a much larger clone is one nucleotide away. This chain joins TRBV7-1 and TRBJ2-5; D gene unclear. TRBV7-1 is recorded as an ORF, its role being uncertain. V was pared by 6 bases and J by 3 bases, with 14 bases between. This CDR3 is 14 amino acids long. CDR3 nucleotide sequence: TGTGCCAGCAGATCAACAAGGCGAAAAGAGACCCAGTACTTC. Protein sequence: CASRSTRRKETQYF.

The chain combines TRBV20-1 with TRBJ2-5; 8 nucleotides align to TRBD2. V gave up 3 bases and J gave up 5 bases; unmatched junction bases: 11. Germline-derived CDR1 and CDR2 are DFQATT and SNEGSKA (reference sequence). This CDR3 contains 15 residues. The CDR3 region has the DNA TGCAGTGCTAGTCCCCTAGCGGGCAGAGGGGAGACCCAGTACTTC. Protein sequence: CSASPLAGRGETQYF.

CDR3 residues: CATSDLVSGEQYF. CDR3 bases: TGTGCCACCAGTGATTTGGTGTCGGGGGAGCAGTACTTC. The chain uses TRBV24-1 and TRBJ2-7; D perhaps matches TRBD2 (5 bases). The germline V gene encodes CDR1 KGHDR and CDR2 SFDVKD. The CDR3 is 13 amino acids. Trimming removed 0 bases at V and 7 bases at J, with 9 bases between.

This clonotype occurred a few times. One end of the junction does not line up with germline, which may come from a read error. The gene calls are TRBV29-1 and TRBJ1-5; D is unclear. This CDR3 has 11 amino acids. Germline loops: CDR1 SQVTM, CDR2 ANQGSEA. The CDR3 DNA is TGTGCCTCTCCGCCTTGTCAGCCCCAGCATTTT. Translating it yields CASPPCQPQHF.

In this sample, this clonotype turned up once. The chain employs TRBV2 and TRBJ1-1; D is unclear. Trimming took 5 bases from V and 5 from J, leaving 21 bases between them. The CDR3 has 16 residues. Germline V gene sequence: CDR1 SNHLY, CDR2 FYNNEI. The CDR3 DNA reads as TGTGCCAGCAGTTTCGCGCGTTTCACGGCGCGGACTGAAGCTTTCTTT. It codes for CASSFARFTARTEAFF.

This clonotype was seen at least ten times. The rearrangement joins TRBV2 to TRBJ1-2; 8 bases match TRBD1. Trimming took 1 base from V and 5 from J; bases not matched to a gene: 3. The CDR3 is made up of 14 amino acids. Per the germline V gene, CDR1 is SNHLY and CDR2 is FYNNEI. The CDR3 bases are TGTGCCAGCAGTGAAGGCGGACAGGGTTATGGCTACACCTTC. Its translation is CASSEGGQGYGYTF.

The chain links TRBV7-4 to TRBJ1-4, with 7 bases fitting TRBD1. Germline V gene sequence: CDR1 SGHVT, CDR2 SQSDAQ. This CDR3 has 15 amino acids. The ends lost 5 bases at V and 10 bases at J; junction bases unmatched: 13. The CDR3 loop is CASSQDGGGTGKLFF. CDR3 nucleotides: TGTGCCAGCAGCCAAGATGGAGGGGGCACCGGAAAACTGTTTTTT.

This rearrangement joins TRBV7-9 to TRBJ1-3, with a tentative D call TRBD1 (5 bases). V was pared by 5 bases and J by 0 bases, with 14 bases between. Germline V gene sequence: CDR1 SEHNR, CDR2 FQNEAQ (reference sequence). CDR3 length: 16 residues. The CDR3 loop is CASSTGTGSSGNTIYF. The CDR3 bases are TGTGCCAGCAGCACCGGGACGGGTAGCTCTGGAAACACCATATATTTT.

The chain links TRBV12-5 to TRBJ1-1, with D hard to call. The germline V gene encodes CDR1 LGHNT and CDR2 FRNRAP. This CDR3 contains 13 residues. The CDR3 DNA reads TGTGCCAGCATTCCAAGCCTGAACACTGAAGCTTTCTTT. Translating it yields CASIPSLNTEAFF.

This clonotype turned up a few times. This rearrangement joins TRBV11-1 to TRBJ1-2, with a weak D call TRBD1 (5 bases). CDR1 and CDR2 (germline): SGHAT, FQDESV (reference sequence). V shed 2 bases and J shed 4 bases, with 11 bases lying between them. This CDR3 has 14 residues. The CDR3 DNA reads TGTGCCAGCAGCTTACAGGGCTGGAGCTATGGCTACACCTTC. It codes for CASSLQGWSYGYTF.